This T cell receptor (beta chain) derives from a study of Graves' ophthalmopathy and Graves' hyperthyroidism. Study background: Peripheral blood samples were taken at initial diagnosis, before any treatment.

Beta-chain TCR CDR3 regions were amplified from RNA transcripts. HTBI primers served in a first-round RT-PCR, which a second-round multiplex PCR followed. MiXCR, run by TCRdb on the multiplex PCR reads, gives a single entry per CDR3 protein. This table holds hundreds of thousands of distinct CDR3 sequences, 20% to 25% found once. This clonotype was detected ten times or more. Stable hyperthyroidism denotes an absence of ophthalmopathy throughout 18 months of follow-up. The study recruited hyperthyroidism patients aged 18 to 65 who were newly diagnosed, under 2 months' duration. Diagnosis was based on clinical symptoms, serum thyroxine, TRAb, thyroid ultrasound and orbital computed tomography. The sequenced material came from peripheral blood. The sequence came from a woman under 30 with stable Graves' hyperthyroidism.

The CDR3 is CSVVVGSPIGEQYF. CDR3 DNA sequence: TGCAGCGTTGTAGTTGGGTCCCCGATAGGCGAGCAGTACTTC. This chain connects TRBV29-1 to TRBJ2-7; no definite D call. The CDR3 covers 14 residues. The V and J ends lost 4 bases and 6 bases respectively, with 19 bases between them. Germline-derived CDR1 and CDR2 are SQVTM and ANQGSEA.